The entry below describes one TCR beta chain. A few counts support this clonotype. Its cognate antigen has yet to be identified. Base qualities are missing; no much larger clone stands one base away. The data were taken from a study of T cells in Graves' hyperthyroidism and ophthalmopathy (dated by TCRdb to the late 2010s). Broadly, across the study: Peripheral blood was collected at initial diagnosis, before any treatment. Prospective prediction of ophthalmopathy was tested in an independent validation cohort of under 20 hyperthyroidism patients and 15 to 17 patients who later progressed to ophthalmopathy. The study also compared thyroid tissue and blood T-cell repertoires from about six Graves' hyperthyroidism patients. After sampling, hyperthyroidism patients received methimazole starting at 30 mg daily, and ophthalmopathy patients received high-dose intravenous methylprednisolone. TCR V-J signatures able to tell the groups apart were searched for in a discovery cohort of about a hundred patients, of whom around 43 had Graves' ophthalmopathy and around 58 had stable Graves' hyperthyroidism. The paper describes TCR Vbeta CDR3 sequencing of 140 or so peripheral blood samples, made up of under 50 ophthalmopathy patients, 70 to 75 hyperthyroidism patients and around 17 progressor patients. The 90 to 100 discovery patients were randomly divided into training and test sets at a 7:3 ratio. The paper as a whole reports these results and caveats: Most expanded thyroid clonotypes (frequency above 0.001) were also detected in blood, a finding suggesting that blood repertoires may reflect thyroid immune responses. No statistical method was used to set the sample size in advance, and investigators knew the group allocation. A 13 V-J signature model separated ophthalmopathy from stable hyperthyroidism, with approximately 87% sensitivity and 81% to 82% specificity in cross-validation and 80%/75% in testing. In validation, the model predicted progression to ophthalmopathy with 55% to 71% sensitivity and 72% to 75% specificity, a median of around 6.6 months before onset.

A patient counted as having stable Graves' hyperthyroidism if no progression to ophthalmopathy occurred over 18 months of follow-up. Hyperthyroidism patients were aged 18 to 65 years and newly diagnosed, with disease duration of less than 2 months. The study excluded patients with uncontrolled infections, other autoimmune diseases, pregnancy or lactation. Diagnoses were based on clinical symptoms, serum thyroxine and TRAb, thyroid ultrasound and orbital computed tomography. PBMCs were separated from 8 to 10 ml of fresh peripheral blood using Ficoll-Paque density gradient centrifugation. Total RNA was extracted with Trizol reagent, and quality was checked on an Agilent 2100 Bioanalyzer. Sequences SGHRS (CDR1) and YFSETQ (CDR2) are obtained from the germline V gene. Reading from cysteine to phenylalanine, the CDR3 counts 13 amino acids. Just CDR3 DNA is preserved here, 39 bases in frame from base 1. Deletion took 2 bases off V and 3 bases off J, with a span of 9 bases between the germline ends.

The TCR beta CDR3 regions were amplified from RNA transcripts. The TCR CDR3 was subjected to a first round of RT-PCR using the HTBI primer set and the Qiagen OneStep RT-PCR kit. The libraries were constructed in a second round of multiplex PCR and then size-selected and purified. Libraries were sequenced paired-end with 100 bp reads on an Illumina HiSeq2000. From the authors' description of their analysis: SOAPnuke was used to process the raw data, throwing out any read that contained adapters or uncalled bases, had a mean Phred below 15, or lacked an exact constant-primer or identifier match. High-quality paired reads were merged using COPE v1.2.5, and each unique nucleotide sequence was defined as a clonotype. MiTCR v1.1 was used to align clonotypes to the IMGT TRBV, TRBD and TRBJ reference segments. The analysis was restricted to V-J combinations with a frequency above 0.0001, which together covered 99% to 99.2% of the repertoires. The TCS score was defined as the ratio of F50 (clonal expansion) to E x V (chaos), calculated using BLOSUM62-based TCRdist between CDR3 peptides within each V-J. Welch's t-statistics and random forest reduced around 520 V-J features to 13, which were used in a naive Bayes classifier (R e1071). TCRdb handled the public reads itself, with Q25 trimming in fastp and clone calling in MiXCR, and kept productive beta chains. Every distinct CDR3 protein forms one entry, paired with its most common genes and DNA. TCRdb, rather than the study authors, made the V and J calls. Within this sample are about 560,000 distinct CDR3 sequences, with approximately 15% of them counted one time only. The ten largest clonotypes hold 7.3% of the sample.

Sequencing was performed on blood. The chain was built from TRBV5-1 and TRBJ2-7, with the D gene call left open. The sequence came from a woman in her 30s with Graves' hyperthyroidism. The DNA sequence reads TGCGCCAGCAGCTTCCGGGCCGACTACGAGCAGTACTTC. This encodes CASSFRADYEQYF.